The 6 T cell receptor beta chains presented below share a single source sample, sequenced in a study of response to subunit inactivated influenza vaccine listed by TCRdb under 2018. Libraries were prepared through RT-PCR. Sequencing was performed on an Illumina HiSeq 2500. Through fastp at Q25 and MiXCR, TCRdb rebuilt clones from the public reads, retaining in-frame beta chains. CDR3 protein sequences are deduplicated, and each keeps its most common genes and DNA. The sample includes around 580,000 distinct CDR3 sequences, with about 15% observed a single time. The leading ten clones occupy around 10% of the sample. The specimen was PBMCs from blood, collected roughly 12 days after vaccination. The receptors were gathered from a man in his fifties who received an inactivated influenza vaccine. Donor details come from another sample of the same person, matched by shared clones.

The V and J genes are TRBV20-1 and TRBJ2-7; 10 positions match TRBD2. CDR1 is DFQATT, CDR2 SNEGSKA, per germline (reference sequence). CDR3 size: 16 residues. With 2 bases clipped from V and 0 bases from J, the junction kept 7 bases outside the gene matches. The CDR3 region is CSARPTSGDSSYEQYF. The CDR3 DNA is TGCAGTGCTAGACCCACTAGCGGGGACAGCTCCTACGAGCAGTACTTC.

The chain's CDR3 is CASKRKATGPYNEQFF. The CDR3 nucleotides are TGTGCCAGCAAGCGCAAAGCGACAGGGCCCTACAATGAGCAGTTCTTC. The V gene is TRBV6-1, the J gene TRBJ2-1; TRBD1 matches at 7 bases. Looked up from germline, CDR1 is MNHNS and CDR2 is SASEGT. The J segment lost 2 bases and the V segment lost 7 bases, leaving 11 bases of the junction unmatched. This CDR3 has 16 amino acids.

The chain has TRBV27 and TRBJ2-6; no firm D call. The CDR3 is 14 residues long. The V end was cut by 6 bases, the J end by 2 bases, with 8 bases between. Germline values: CDR1 MNHEY, CDR2 SMNVEV (reference sequence). The CDR3 protein is CASRALAGANVLTF. The CDR3 DNA reads as TGTGCCAGCAGAGCCTTAGCTGGGGCCAACGTCCTGACTTTC.

This clonotype was picked up a small number of times. The DNA of the CDR3 is TGTGCCAGCAGTGGACGAGATTCACCCCTCCACTTT. It encodes CASSGRDSPLHF. The V and J genes are TRBV12-3 or TRBV12-4 and TRBJ1-6; D gene ambiguous. CDR3 length equals 12 residues. Deletions cut 5 bases from V and 8 bases from J, with 7 bases between.

The gene calls are TRBV3-1 and TRBJ2-5, with TRBD2 identical over 9 bases. CDR3 length equals 16 residues. Germline trimming cut 4 bases from V and 4 bases from J; bases unmatched to any gene: 10. Germline V CDR1 and CDR2: LGHDT, YNNKEL (reference sequence). The CDR3 nucleotides read TGTGCCAGCAGCCTACGTAGCGGGAGCGGGAGAGAGACCCAGTACTTC. This codes for CASSLRSGSGRETQYF.

This clonotype has a handful of counts. The rearrangement joins TRBV7-6 to TRBJ2-7, with a tentative D call TRBD2 (5 bases). In germline, CDR1 is SGHVS, CDR2 FNYEAQ. Between the trimmed V and J ends, which lost 9 bases and 6 bases, there was a span of 18 bases. The CDR3 is 13 residues long. The CDR3 coding sequence is TGTGCCAGTTCGGGATACCGAGGTTTCGAGCAGTACTTC. Amino acids: CASSGYRGFEQYF. The full variable domain, with the rest looked up from reference TRBV7-6 and TRBJ2-7, is GAGVSQSPRYKVTKRGQDVALRCDPISGHVSLYWYRQALGQGPEFLTYFNYEAQQDKSGLPNDRFSAERPEGSISTLTIQRTEQRDSAMYRCASSGYRGFEQYFGPGTRLTVT.